This T cell receptor (beta chain) was documented in a study of OX40 agonist ivuxolimab in advanced cancers. Data came from immunoSEQ multiplex PCR; TCRdb stores just in-frame clones and leaves some out. Among about 23,000 clones, approximately 80% were seen once, and the ten largest hold about 15%. Germline V lookup: CDR1 SGHAT, CDR2 FQNNGV. There are 15 residues in the CDR3. V lost 1 base, J lost 4 bases, and 13 bases lay in between. The receptor comes from an adult with an advanced solid tumor such as melanoma, head and neck, liver or kidney cancer. This specimen consisted of CD4+ or CD8+ T cells sorted from blood, obtained in a trial of the OX40 agonist ivuxolimab. The rearrangement links TRBV11-2 to TRBJ2-5; perhaps TRBD2 as D (6 bases). The CDR3 is CASSLGAGTRETQYF. In DNA form, the CDR3 reads TGTGCCAGCAGCTTAGGGGCCGGGACTCGAGAGACCCAGTACTTC.